One sample yielded the 25 T cell receptor beta chains listed below, sequenced in a study of CD8+CD57+ T cells in acquired aplastic anemia. TCR beta VDJ and CDR3 profiling used genomic DNA as template. TCRdb processed the reads anew with MiXCR; each CDR3 protein has one entry. Here the sample spans around 180,000 distinct CDR3 sequences, 50% to 75% being singletons. Sequencing was done on a sample of sorted CD4+, CD8+, or CD8+CD57+ T cells (not recorded which) from PBMCs. Every receptor here comes from a human donor with severe aplastic anemia or a healthy control (not recorded which).

A note on this clonotype: Germline is not matched at one junction end, which may reflect a read error. The chain has TRBV10-3 and TRBJ2-5; 13 bases line up with TRBD2. Germline CDR1 is ENHRY and CDR2 is SYGVKD. This CDR3 is 17 amino acids long. CDR3 loop: CATSDRGLAGAQETQYF. DNA of the CDR3: TGTGCCACCAGTGATCGAGGACTAGCGGGAGCACAAGAGACCCAGTACTTC.

The chain is built from TRBV7-3 and TRBJ2-2; a weak D match, TRBD1 (6 bases). Trimming removed 2 bases from V and 1 base from J, with 14 bases in between. The CDR3 sequence is 17 residues long. Per germline, CDR1 SGHTA and CDR2 FQGTGA. CDR3: CASSLPSRGRNTGELFF. CDR3 nucleotides: TGTGCCAGCAGCTTACCTAGCAGGGGACGGAACACCGGGGAGCTGTTTTTT.

V usage is TRBV5-1 and J usage is TRBJ2-1; D is possibly TRBD2 (5 bases). The germline V gene has CDR1 SGHRS and CDR2 YFSETQ. This CDR3 comprises 16 residues. Trimming took 1 base from V and 0 from J, leaving 11 bases between them. The CDR3: CASSLRTGSSYNEQFF. CDR3 nucleotide sequence: TGCGCCAGCAGCTTGAGGACGGGGAGCTCCTACAATGAGCAGTTCTTC. Variable domain in full (rest from reference TRBV5-1 and TRBJ2-1): KAGVTQTPRYLIKTRGQQVTLSCSPISGHRSVSWYQQTPGQGLQFLFEYFSETQRNKGNFPGRFSGRQFSNSRSEMNVSTLELGDSALYLCASSLRTGSSYNEQFFGPGTRLTVL.

The chain uses TRBV27 and TRBJ1-4, with 10 bases lining up with TRBD1. The CDR3 contains 15 residues. Germline CDR1 MNHEY, CDR2 SMNVEV (reference sequence). J lost 7 bases, V lost 5 bases, and 7 bases had no gene match. The CDR3 here is CASSRSGTGVEKLFF. Written as DNA, the CDR3 is TGTGCCAGCAGTCGCTCCGGGACAGGGGTTGAAAAACTGTTTTTT. The full variable domain, with the rest looked up from reference TRBV27 and TRBJ1-4, is EAQVTQNPRYLITVTGKKLTVTCSQNMNHEYMSWYRQDPGLGLRQIYYSMNVEVTDKGDVPEGYKVSRKEKRNFPLILESPSPNQTSLYFCASSRSGTGVEKLFFGSGTQLSVL.

This sequence joins TRBV6-4 and TRBJ2-7, with no clear D. Per germline, CDR1 MRHNA and CDR2 SNTAGT. V lost 6 bases, J lost 0 bases, and 15 bases lay in between. The CDR3 loop spans 15 amino acids. The DNA for the CDR3 is TGTGCCAGCAGCTTAGTCTACCCCAGCTCCTACGAGCAGTACTTC. This gives the protein CASSLVYPSSYEQYF.

V and J are TRBV7-9 and TRBJ1-2; the D is unclear. The V and J ends lost 0 bases and 3 bases respectively, with 8 bases between them. The CDR3 runs to 14 residues. The germline CDR1 and CDR2 sequences are SEHNR and FQNEAQ (reference sequence). CDR3 coding DNA: TGTGCCAGCAGCTTAGCAGCACGGGACTATGGCTACACCTTC. It translates to CASSLAARDYGYTF.

This clonotype was picked up one time. The chain links TRBV29-1 to TRBJ2-7, with TRBD2 identical over 13 bases. V lost 4 bases and J lost 0; bases outside the gene matches: 3. Germline CDR1 reads SQVTM; CDR2 reads ANQGSEA. CDR3 length: 15 residues. CDR3 coding DNA: TGCAGCGTTGGACTAGCGGGAGGACACTCCTACGAGCAGTACTTC. Translation gives CSVGLAGGHSYEQYF.

The V call is TRBV20-1, the J call TRBJ2-3; 9 bases are a match to TRBD2. V lost 4 bases, J lost 9 bases, and 14 bases stayed unmatched. The CDR3 spans 15 residues. Germline values: CDR1 DFQATT, CDR2 SNEGSKA (reference sequence). This CDR3 reads CSAKILAGQGVTQYF. CDR3 bases: TGCAGTGCTAAGATACTAGCGGGCCAAGGAGTAACGCAGTATTTT.

The V gene is TRBV7-2, the J gene TRBJ1-6, with TRBD1 matching 9 bases. From germline, CDR1 is SGHTA and CDR2 FQGNSA. CDR3 length equals 14 residues. Trimming at V came to 6 bases and at J to 11 bases, leaving 8 bases not matched to a gene. The CDR3 region has the DNA TGTGCCAGCAGATCCGGGACAGGGTTCGCACCCCTCCACTTT. This codes for CASRSGTGFAPLHF.

This clonotype was found a few times. The rearrangement links TRBV24-1 to TRBJ2-1; maybe TRBD1 (6 bases). The CDR3 is 14 residues long. Germline V gives CDR1 KGHDR, CDR2 SFDVKD. Between the trimmed V and J ends, which lost 2 bases and 4 bases, there was a span of 8 bases. In DNA, the CDR3 is TGTGCCACCAGTGATTGGGACAAGTACAATGAGCAGTTCTTC. Its protein is CATSDWDKYNEQFF.

This chain uses TRBV20-1 with TRBJ1-2; D is unclear. The germline V gene encodes CDR1 DFQATT and CDR2 SNEGSKA (reference sequence). CDR3 size: 13 residues. Trimming removed 4 bases from V and 3 bases from J, with 12 bases in between. CDR3 region: CSAKDGRDYGYTF. As DNA, the CDR3 is TGCAGTGCTAAGGACGGCCGGGACTATGGCTACACCTTC.

This clonotype was observed a handful of times. The V and J genes are TRBV7-2 and TRBJ1-1; D may be TRBD1 (6 bases). V dropped 2 bases and J dropped 1 base, with 17 bases sitting between them. Germline V gives CDR1 SGHTA, CDR2 FQGNSA. The CDR3 consists of 17 residues. CDR3 in DNA: TGTGCCAGCAGCTTACGAGCCGGGGGGGCAGGGAACACTGAAGCTTTCTTT. As protein: CASSLRAGGAGNTEAFF.

As concerns this clonotype: This may be a read error: a much more frequent sequence differs by one nucleotide. This chain uses TRBV6-1 with TRBJ2-2; perhaps D is TRBD1 or TRBD2 (5 bases each). Trimming took 1 base from V and 10 from J, leaving 13 bases between them. The CDR3 is made up of 14 amino acids. Germline assignment: CDR1 MNHNS and CDR2 SASEGT. CDR3 in DNA: TGTGCCAGCAGTGAAGGGGACCGGGATTCGGAGCTGTTTTTT. This sequence encodes CASSEGDRDSELFF.

The chain carries TRBV7-2 and TRBJ1-5; D unclear. The germline CDR1 and CDR2 sequences are SGHTA and FQGNSA. CDR3 length: 14 amino acids. V lost 0 bases, J lost 7 bases, and 10 bases lay in between. CDR3 region: CASSLAWAGQPQHF. The CDR3 nucleotides are TGTGCCAGCAGCTTAGCCTGGGCCGGACAGCCCCAGCATTTT.

This clonotype was found a few times. This chain joins TRBV10-3 and TRBJ2-5; 7 bases are a match to TRBD2. The CDR3 totals 14 residues. Germline V CDR1 and CDR2: ENHRY, SYGVKD. Losses at the gene ends were 3 bases for V and 2 bases for J; bases not matched to a gene: 3. In nucleotides, the CDR3 is TGTGCCATCAGTGATACGGGGGGACAAGAGACCCAGTACTTC. Its translation is CAISDTGGQETQYF.

Turning to this clonotype: The junction differs from germline at one of its ends, possibly a read error. The chain recombines TRBV5-1 with TRBJ1-3; 9 nucleotides agree with TRBD1. This CDR3 has 16 amino acids. CDR1 is SGHRS and CDR2 is YFSETQ in the germline V gene. CDR3 sequence (DNA): TGTGCCAGCAGCCGGGACAGGGCCTTCTCTGGAAACACCATATATTTT. Translated, it gives CASSRDRAFSGNTIYF.

The V and J genes are TRBV7-9 and TRBJ2-1, with 13 bases that match TRBD2. This CDR3 is 14 amino acids long. Germline CDR1 reads SEHNR; CDR2 reads FQNEAQ (reference sequence). The V gene end was trimmed by 5 bases and the J gene end by 9 bases; junction bases not matched to a gene: 4. Here the CDR3 reads CASSPGLAGAEQFF. The CDR3 DNA sequence: TGTGCCAGCAGCCCCGGACTAGCGGGAGCTGAGCAGTTCTTC.

This sequence joins TRBV19 and TRBJ2-7; perhaps D is TRBD1 or TRBD2 (6 bases each). Trimming pared 3 bases from V and 6 bases from J, leaving 15 bases between. Germline loops: CDR1 LNHDA, CDR2 SQIVND (reference sequence). The CDR3 has 14 amino acids. Written as DNA, the CDR3 is TGTGCCAGTAGTATTTCAGGGGAGGCGGGCGAGCAGTACTTC. Encoded protein: CASSISGEAGEQYF.

The chain uses TRBV2 and TRBJ2-5, with a weak D call TRBD1 (6 bases). Trimming pared 2 bases from V and 3 bases from J, leaving 10 bases between. CDR1 and CDR2 from the germline V gene are SNHLY and FYNNEI. The CDR3 length is 14 residues. CDR3 region: CASSEYRVEETQYF. The CDR3 coding sequence is TGTGCCAGCAGTGAATACAGGGTCGAAGAGACCCAGTACTTC. The full variable domain, its missing parts supplied by reference TRBV2 and TRBJ2-5, is EPEVTQTPSHQVTQMGQEVILRCVPISNHLYFYWYRQILGQKVEFLVSFYNNEISEKSEIFDDQFSVERPDGSNFTLKIRSTKLEDSAMYFCASSEYRVEETQYFGPGTRLLVL.

This chain uses TRBV24-1 with TRBJ2-7; TRBD1 matches at 7 bases. This CDR3 contains 14 residues. The J segment lost 0 bases and the V segment lost 5 bases, leaving 3 bases of the junction unmatched. The V gene's germline CDR1 is KGHDR and CDR2 SFDVKD. CDR3 loop: CATSGRGSSYEQYF. The DNA for the CDR3 is TGTGCCACCAGTGGCAGGGGGAGCTCCTACGAGCAGTACTTC.

This clonotype has ten or more counts. V usage is TRBV7-9 and J usage is TRBJ2-2; 11 bases fit TRBD1. Germline V gene lookup returns CDR1 SEHNR and CDR2 FQNEAQ (reference sequence). V lost 6 bases, J lost 7 bases, and 16 bases stayed unmatched. This CDR3 is built from 18 residues. Here the CDR3 DNA reads TGTGCCAGCAGTCTACTCCCCGGACAGGGGGCGCGAGGCGGGGAGCTGTTTTTT. Translating gives CASSLLPGQGARGGELFF.

This clonotype was observed a few times. The chain recombines TRBV20-1 with TRBJ2-7; D ambiguous. The CDR3 has 13 amino acids. Looked up from germline, CDR1 is DFQATT and CDR2 is SNEGSKA (reference sequence). V was pared by 6 bases and J by 2 bases, with 14 bases between. The CDR3 protein is CSAPDTQTYEQYF. The CDR3 coding sequence is TGCAGTGCACCCGACACACAAACCTACGAGCAGTACTTC.

This clonotype was picked up a small number of times. The chain uses TRBV25-1 and TRBJ1-4, with TRBD1 identical over 8 bases. The CDR3 has 13 amino acids. Germline V gene sequence: CDR1 MGHDK, CDR2 SYGVNS. The V and J ends lost 4 bases and 8 bases, in that order; junction bases with no gene match: 3. CDR3 residues: CASSATGEEKLFF. The CDR3 coding sequence is TGTGCCAGCAGTGCGACAGGGGAGGAAAAACTGTTTTTT.

V and J are TRBV5-1 and TRBJ1-2, with a weak D call TRBD1 (5 bases). Trimming cost V 10 bases and J 8 bases, with 21 bases left between them. CDR3 length: 13 residues. Germline CDR1 is SGHRS and CDR2 is YFSETQ. This CDR3 is CAGSLGPGQGYTF. The DNA for the CDR3 is TGCGCCGGTAGCTTGGGGCCCGGGCAAGGCTACACCTTC.

This chain uses TRBV12-3 or TRBV12-4 with TRBJ1-2; 8 bases agree with TRBD1. J was trimmed by 8 bases and V by 6 bases; bases with no gene match: 8. The CDR3 is 13 residues long. The CDR3 spells CASSPRTGKGYTF. As DNA, the CDR3 is TGTGCCAGCAGCCCCAGGACAGGGAAGGGCTACACCTTC.